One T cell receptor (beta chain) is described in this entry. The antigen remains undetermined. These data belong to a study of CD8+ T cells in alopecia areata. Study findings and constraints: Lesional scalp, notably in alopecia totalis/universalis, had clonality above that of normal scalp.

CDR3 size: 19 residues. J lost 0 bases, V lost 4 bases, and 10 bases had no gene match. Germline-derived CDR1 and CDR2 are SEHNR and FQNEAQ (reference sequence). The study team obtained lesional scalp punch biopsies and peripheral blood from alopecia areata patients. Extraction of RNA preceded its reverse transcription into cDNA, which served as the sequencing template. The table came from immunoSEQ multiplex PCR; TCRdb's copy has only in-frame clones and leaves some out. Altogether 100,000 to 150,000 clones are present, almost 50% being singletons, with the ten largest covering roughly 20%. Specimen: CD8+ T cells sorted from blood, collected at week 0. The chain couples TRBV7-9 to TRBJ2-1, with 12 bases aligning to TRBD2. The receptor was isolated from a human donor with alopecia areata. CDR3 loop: CASSSSGLAGTSSYNEQFF. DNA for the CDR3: TGTGCCAGCAGCTCCTCCGGACTAGCGGGGACGAGCTCCTACAATGAGCAGTTCTTC. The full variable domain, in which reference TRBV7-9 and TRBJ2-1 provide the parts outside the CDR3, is DTGVSQNPRHKITKRGQNVTFRCDPISEHNRLYWYRQTLGQGPEFLTYFQNEAQLEKSRLLSDRFSAERPKGSFSTLEIQRTEQGDSAMYLCASSSSGLAGTSSYNEQFFGPGTRLTVL.